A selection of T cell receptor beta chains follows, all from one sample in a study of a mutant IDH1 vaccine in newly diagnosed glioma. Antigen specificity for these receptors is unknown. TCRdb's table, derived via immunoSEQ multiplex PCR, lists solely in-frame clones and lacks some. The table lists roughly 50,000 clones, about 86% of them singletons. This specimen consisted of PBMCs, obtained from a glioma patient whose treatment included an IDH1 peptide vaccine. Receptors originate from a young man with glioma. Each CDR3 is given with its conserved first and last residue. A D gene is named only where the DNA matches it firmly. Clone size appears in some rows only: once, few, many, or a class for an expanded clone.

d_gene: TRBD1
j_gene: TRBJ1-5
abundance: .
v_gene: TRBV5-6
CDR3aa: CASSLAQGAQPQHF
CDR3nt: TGTGCCAGCAGCTTGGCCCAGGGGGCCCAGCCCCAGCATTTT

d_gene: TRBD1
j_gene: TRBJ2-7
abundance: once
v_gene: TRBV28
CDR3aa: CASSEKDRGRYEQYF
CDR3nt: TGTGCCAGCAGCGAAAAGGACAGGGGGCGTTACGAGCAGTACTTC

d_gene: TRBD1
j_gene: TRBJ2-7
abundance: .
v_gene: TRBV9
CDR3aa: CASSADRGYEQYF
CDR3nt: TGTGCCAGCAGCGCGGACAGGGGCTACGAGCAGTACTTC

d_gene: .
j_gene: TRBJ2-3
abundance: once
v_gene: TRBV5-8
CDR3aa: CASSWSRGTDTQYF
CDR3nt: TGTGCCAGCAGCTGGAGCAGGGGTACAGATACGCAGTATTTT

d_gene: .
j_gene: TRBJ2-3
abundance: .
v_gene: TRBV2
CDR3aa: CARRNREGTDTQYF
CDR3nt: TGTGCCAGGAGGAACAGGGAGGGCACAGATACGCAGTATTTT

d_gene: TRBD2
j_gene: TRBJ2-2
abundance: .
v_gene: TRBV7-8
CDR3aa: CASSLGLAAGITGELFF
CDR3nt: TGTGCCAGCAGCTTAGGTCTAGCGGCCGGCATCACCGGGGAGCTGTTTTTT

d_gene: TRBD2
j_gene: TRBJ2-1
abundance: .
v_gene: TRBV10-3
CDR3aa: CAIGPSPTSGGAREQFF
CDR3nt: TGTGCCATCGGCCCCAGTCCCACTAGCGGGGGGGCTCGTGAGCAGTTCTTC

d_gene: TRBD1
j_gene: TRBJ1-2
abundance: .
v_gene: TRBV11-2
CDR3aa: CASSLERRPTGGKGYTF
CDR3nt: TGTGCCAGCAGCTTAGAAAGGAGGCCTACAGGGGGTAAAGGCTACACCTTC

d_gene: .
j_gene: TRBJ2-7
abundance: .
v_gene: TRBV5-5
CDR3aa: CASSLYWGASDYEQYF
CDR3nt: TGTGCCAGCAGCTTGTATTGGGGGGCTTCCGACTACGAGCAGTACTTC

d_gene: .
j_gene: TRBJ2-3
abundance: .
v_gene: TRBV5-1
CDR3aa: CASSLNLGGTDTQYF
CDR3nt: TGCGCCAGCAGCTTGAACTTGGGAGGTACAGATACGCAGTATTTT

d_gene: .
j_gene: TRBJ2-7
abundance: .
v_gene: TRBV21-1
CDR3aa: CASKGIRPGTSGNPVYEQYF
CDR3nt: TGTGCCAGTAAGGGGATCAGGCCGGGGACTAGTGGTAATCCGGTCTACGAGCAGTACTTC

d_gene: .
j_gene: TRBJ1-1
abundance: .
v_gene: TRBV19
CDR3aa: CASKQGGTEAFF
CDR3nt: TGTGCCAGTAAACAGGGCGGGACTGAAGCTTTCTTT

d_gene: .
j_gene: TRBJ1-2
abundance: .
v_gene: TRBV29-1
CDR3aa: CSASRLGDRGSNYGYTF
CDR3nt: TGCAGCGCATCAAGATTAGGCGACCGGGGTTCTAACTATGGCTACACCTTC

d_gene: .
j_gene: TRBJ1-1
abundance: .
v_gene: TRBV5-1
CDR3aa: CASSLVGAANTEAFF
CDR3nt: TGCGCCAGCAGCTTGGTGGGGGCAGCGAACACTGAAGCTTTCTTT

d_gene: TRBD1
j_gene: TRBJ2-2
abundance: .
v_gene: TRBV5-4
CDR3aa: CASSYDRGLFGELFF
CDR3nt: TGTGCCAGCAGCTATGACAGGGGTTTATTCGGGGAGCTGTTTTTT

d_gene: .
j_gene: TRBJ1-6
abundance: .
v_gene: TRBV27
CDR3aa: CASSPRTTYNSPLHF
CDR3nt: TGTGCCAGCAGTCCACGAACCACCTATAATTCACCCCTCCACTTT

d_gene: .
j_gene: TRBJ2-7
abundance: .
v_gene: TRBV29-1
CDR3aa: CSIRGLSYEQYF
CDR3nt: TGCAGCATCAGGGGCCTGTCCTACGAGCAGTACTTC

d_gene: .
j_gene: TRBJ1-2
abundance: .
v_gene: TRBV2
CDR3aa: CASRGRTNYGYTF
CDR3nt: TGTGCCAGCAGGGGACGGACTAACTATGGCTACACCTTC

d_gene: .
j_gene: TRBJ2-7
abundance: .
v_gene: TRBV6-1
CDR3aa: CASSDLLTTVTYEQYF
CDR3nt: TGTGCCAGCAGTGACCTCTTAACGACCGTAACCTACGAGCAGTACTTC

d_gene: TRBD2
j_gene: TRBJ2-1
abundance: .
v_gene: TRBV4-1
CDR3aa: CASKGLAGKNEQFF
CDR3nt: TGCGCCAGCAAGGGTCTAGCGGGGAAAAATGAGCAGTTCTTC

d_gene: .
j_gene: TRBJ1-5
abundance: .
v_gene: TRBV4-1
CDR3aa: CASSQESTGQPQHF
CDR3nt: TGCGCCAGCAGCCAAGAGAGCACCGGTCAGCCCCAGCATTTT

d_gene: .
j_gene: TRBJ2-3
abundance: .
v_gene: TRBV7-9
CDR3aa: CASSLPPPNTQYF
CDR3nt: TGTGCCAGCAGCTTACCACCCCCCAATACGCAGTATTTT

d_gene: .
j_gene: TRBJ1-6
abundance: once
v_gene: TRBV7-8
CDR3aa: CASSSSDNYNSPLHF
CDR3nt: TGTGCCAGCAGCTCCAGCGACAACTATAATTCACCCCTCCACTTT

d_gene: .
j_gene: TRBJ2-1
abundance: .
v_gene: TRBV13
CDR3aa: CASSWYGGTSNEQFF
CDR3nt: TGTGCCAGCAGCTGGTATGGGGGGACGAGCAATGAGCAGTTCTTC

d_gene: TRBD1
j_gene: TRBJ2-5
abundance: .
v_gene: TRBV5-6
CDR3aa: CASSFTGAPQETQYF
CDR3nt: TGTGCCAGCAGCTTTACAGGGGCGCCCCAAGAGACCCAGTACTTC

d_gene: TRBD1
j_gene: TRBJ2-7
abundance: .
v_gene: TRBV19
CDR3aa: CASSYPGQNLYEQYF
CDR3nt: TGTGCCAGTAGTTACCCGGGACAGAACCTCTACGAGCAGTACTTC

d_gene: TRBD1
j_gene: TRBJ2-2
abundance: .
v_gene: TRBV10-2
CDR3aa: CASSDPDRKNTGELFF
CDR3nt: TGCGCCAGCAGTGATCCGGACAGGAAGAACACCGGGGAGCTGTTTTTT

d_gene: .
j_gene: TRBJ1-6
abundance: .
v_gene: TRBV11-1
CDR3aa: CASSFRQATNSPLHF
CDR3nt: TGTGCCAGCAGCTTTCGACAAGCTACTAATTCACCCCTCCACTTT

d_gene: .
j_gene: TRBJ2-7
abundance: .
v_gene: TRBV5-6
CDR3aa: CASSPGLEWNSYEQYF
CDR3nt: TGTGCCAGCAGCCCCGGACTGGAATGGAACTCCTACGAGCAGTACTTC

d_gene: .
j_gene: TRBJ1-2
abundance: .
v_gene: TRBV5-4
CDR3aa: CASSLVLGSVDYGYTF
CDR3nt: TGTGCCAGCAGCTTGGTCCTGGGAAGTGTTGACTATGGCTACACCTTC

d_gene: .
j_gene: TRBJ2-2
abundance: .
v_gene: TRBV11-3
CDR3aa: CASSLGQETGELFF
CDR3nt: TGTGCCAGCAGCTTAGGACAGGAGACCGGGGAGCTGTTTTTT

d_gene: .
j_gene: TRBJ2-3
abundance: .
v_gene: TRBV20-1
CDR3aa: CSAYANTQYF
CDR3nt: TGCAGTGCTTACGCAAATACGCAGTATTTT

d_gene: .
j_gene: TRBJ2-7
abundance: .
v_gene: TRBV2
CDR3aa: CASQSRGIAYEQYF
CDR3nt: TGTGCCAGCCAGTCCAGGGGAATAGCCTACGAGCAGTACTTC

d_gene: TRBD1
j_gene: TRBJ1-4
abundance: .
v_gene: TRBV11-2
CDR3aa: CASSVTGVKGEKLFF
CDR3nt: TGTGCCAGCAGCGTGACAGGGGTGAAGGGTGAAAAACTGTTTTTT

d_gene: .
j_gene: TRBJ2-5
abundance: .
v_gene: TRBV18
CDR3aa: CASSPSRTQETQYF
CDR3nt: TGTGCCAGCTCACCAAGTAGGACCCAAGAGACCCAGTACTTC

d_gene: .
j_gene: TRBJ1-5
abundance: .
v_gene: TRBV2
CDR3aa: CASSGAWRQPQHF
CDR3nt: TGTGCCAGCAGTGGCGCTTGGCGGCAGCCCCAGCATTTT

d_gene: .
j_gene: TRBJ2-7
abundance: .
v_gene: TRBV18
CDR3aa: CASSPTGGGSYEQYF
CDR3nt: TGTGCCAGCTCACCCACGGGTGGGGGTTCCTACGAGCAGTACTTC

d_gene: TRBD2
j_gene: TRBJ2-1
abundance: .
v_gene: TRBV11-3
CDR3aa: CASSLVHSGGSSYNEQFF
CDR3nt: TGTGCCAGCAGCTTAGTTCATTCGGGGGGGAGCTCCTACAATGAGCAGTTCTTC

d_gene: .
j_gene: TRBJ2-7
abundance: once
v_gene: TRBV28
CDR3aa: CASSSGPLAKQYF
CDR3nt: TGTGCCAGCAGTTCGGGACCCCTCGCGAAGCAGTACTTC

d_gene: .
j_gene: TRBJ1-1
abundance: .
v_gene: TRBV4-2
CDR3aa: CASSPPRRATNTEAFF
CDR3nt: TGTGCCAGCAGCCCCCCGCGAAGGGCGACGAACACTGAAGCTTTCTTT

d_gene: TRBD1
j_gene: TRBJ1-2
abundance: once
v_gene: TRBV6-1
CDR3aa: CASSKPGQGFDGYTF
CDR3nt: TGTGCCAGCAGTAAACCGGGACAGGGGTTTGATGGCTACACCTTC

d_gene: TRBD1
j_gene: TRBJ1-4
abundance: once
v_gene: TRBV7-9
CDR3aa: CASSLGTGVEKLFF
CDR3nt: TGTGCCAGCAGCCTCGGGACAGGGGTCGAAAAACTGTTTTTT

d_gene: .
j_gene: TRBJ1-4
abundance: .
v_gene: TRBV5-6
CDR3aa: CASSLGSNEKLFF
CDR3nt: TGTGCCAGCAGCTTGGGTAGTAATGAAAAACTGTTTTTT

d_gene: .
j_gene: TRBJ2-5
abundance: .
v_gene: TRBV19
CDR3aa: CASSLLGGGQETQYF
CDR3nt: TGTGCCAGTAGCCTCCTCGGGGGTGGCCAAGAGACCCAGTACTTC

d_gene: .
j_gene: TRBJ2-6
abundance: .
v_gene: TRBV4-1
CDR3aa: CASSRVSGGSSGANVLTF
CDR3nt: TGCGCCAGCAGCCGAGTATCCGGGGGCTCCTCTGGGGCCAACGTCCTGACTTTC

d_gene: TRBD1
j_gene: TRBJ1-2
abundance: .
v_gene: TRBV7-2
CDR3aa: CASSPGQGYGYTF
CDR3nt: TGTGCCAGCAGCCCCGGACAGGGCTATGGCTACACCTTC

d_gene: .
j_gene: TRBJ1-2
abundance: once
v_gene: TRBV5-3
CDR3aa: CARSTTGTDGYTF
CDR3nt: TGTGCCAGAAGCACCACGGGGACGGATGGCTACACCTTC

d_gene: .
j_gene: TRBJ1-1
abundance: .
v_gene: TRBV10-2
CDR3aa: CASSGQFMNTEAFF
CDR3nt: TGCGCCAGCAGTGGACAGTTCATGAACACTGAAGCTTTCTTT

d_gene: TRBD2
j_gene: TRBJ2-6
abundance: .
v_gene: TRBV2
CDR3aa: CASSRRGALSGANVLTF
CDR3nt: TGTGCCAGCTCCCGGCGGGGGGCCCTCTCTGGGGCCAACGTCCTGACTTTC

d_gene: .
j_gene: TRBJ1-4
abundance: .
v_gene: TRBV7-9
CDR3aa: CASSPPGEYNEKLFF
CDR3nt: TGTGCCAGCAGCCCCCCGGGGGAATATAATGAAAAACTGTTTTTT

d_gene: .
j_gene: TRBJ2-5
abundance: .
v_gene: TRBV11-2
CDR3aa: CASSLKRQEETQYF
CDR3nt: TGTGCCAGCAGCTTAAAAAGACAGGAAGAGACCCAGTACTTC

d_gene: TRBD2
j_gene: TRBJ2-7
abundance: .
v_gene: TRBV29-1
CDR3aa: CSVEMGLAGGRYEQYF
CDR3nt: TGCAGCGTTGAGATGGGCCTAGCGGGGGGCCGCTACGAGCAGTACTTC

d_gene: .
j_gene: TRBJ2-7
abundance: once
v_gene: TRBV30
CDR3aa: CAWSVMGYEQYF
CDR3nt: TGTGCCTGGAGTGTAATGGGCTACGAGCAGTACTTC

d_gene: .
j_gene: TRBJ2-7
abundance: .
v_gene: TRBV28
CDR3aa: CASSFGRVPIFYEQYF
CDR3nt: TGTGCCAGCAGTTTCGGCCGGGTCCCTATTTTCTACGAGCAGTACTTC

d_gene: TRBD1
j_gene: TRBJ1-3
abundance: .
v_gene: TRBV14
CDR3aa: CASSRNRGSGNTIYF
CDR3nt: TGTGCCAGCAGCCGAAACAGGGGCTCTGGAAACACCATATATTTT

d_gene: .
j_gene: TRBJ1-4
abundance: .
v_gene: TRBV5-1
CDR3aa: CASSLASGLLGKLFF
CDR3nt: TGCGCCAGCAGCTTGGCCTCGGGGCTTCTAGGAAAACTGTTTTTT

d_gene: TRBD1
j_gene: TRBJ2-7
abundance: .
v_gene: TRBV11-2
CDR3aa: CASSPLRGQISSYEQYF
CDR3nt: TGTGCCAGCAGCCCCCTCCGGGGACAGATAAGCTCCTACGAGCAGTACTTC

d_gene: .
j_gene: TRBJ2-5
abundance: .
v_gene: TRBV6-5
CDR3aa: CASSYLGPTRETQYF
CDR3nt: TGTGCCAGCAGTTACTTAGGTCCAACAAGAGAGACCCAGTACTTC

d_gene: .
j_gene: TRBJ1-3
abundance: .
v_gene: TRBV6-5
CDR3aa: CASSPLDNGGNTIYF
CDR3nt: TGTGCCAGCAGCCCGCTCGACAATGGTGGAAACACCATATATTTT

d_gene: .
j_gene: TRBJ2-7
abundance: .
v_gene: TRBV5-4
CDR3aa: CASSKVGYEQYF
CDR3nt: TGTGCCAGCAGCAAGGTCGGCTACGAGCAGTACTTC